What follows is one T cell receptor (beta chain) and its context. The antigen is not known. This record comes from a study of T cells in Graves' hyperthyroidism and ophthalmopathy. At the level of the study: Peripheral blood was drawn at first diagnosis, prior to all treatment. Findings of the study overall: Within blood appeared most thyroid clonotypes that had expanded above 0.001.

Patients were excluded because of uncontrolled infection, other autoimmune disease, pregnancy or lactation. V shed 5 bases and J shed 6 bases, with 13 bases lying between them. The CDR3 length is 13 residues. From germline, CDR1 is MNHNS and CDR2 SASEGT. The TCR beta CDR3 regions underwent amplification using RNA transcripts as the source. RT-PCR in the first round (using the HTBI primer set) targeted the TCR CDR3. TCRdb used MiXCR to reprocess the multiplex PCR reads, holding one entry per CDR3 protein. The repertoire holds 400,000 to 600,000 distinct CDR3 sequences, around 21% seen once, with about a quarter in the top ten.

This clonotype originated in a man aged 18 to 29 with Graves' hyperthyroidism. The sequenced sample was blood. The chain carries TRBV6-1 and TRBJ1-2; D possibly corresponds to TRBD1 (6 bases). CDR3 DNA sequence: TGTGCCAGCAGTACAGGGTTTGGGGATGGCTACACCTTC. As protein: CASSTGFGDGYTF.